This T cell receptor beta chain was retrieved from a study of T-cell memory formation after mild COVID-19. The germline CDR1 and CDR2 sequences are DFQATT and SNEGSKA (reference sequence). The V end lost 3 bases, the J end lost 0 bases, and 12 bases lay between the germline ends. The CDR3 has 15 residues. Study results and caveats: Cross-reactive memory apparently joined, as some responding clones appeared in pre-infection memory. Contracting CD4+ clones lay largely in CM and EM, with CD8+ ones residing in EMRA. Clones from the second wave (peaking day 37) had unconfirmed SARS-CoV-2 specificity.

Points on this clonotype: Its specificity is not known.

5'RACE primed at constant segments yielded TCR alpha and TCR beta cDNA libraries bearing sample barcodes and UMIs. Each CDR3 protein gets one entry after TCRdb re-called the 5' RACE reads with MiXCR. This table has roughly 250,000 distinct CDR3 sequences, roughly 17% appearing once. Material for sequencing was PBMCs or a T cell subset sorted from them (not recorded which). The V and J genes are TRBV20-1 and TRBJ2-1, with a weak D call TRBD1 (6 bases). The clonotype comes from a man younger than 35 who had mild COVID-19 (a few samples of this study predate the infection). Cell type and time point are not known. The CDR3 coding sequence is TGCAGTGCTAGCAGGGGCCCTTTCTCCTACAATGAGCAGTTCTTC. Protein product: CSASRGPFSYNEQFF.